This T cell receptor (beta chain) was identified during a study of radiotherapy plus CTLA-4 blockade in lung cancer. The CDR3 is 15 residues long. V trimming: 5 bases; J trimming: 7 bases; junction bases outside the gene matches: 7. CDR1 MNHNS and CDR2 SASEGT come from the germline V gene. Whole-study findings and limits: TCR clones of tumor origin grew in blood after radiotherapy plus ipilimumab.

Points on this clone: As yet, its antigen is unknown.

Profiling relied on immunoSEQ multiplex PCR, and the TCRdb table lists in-frame clones only, not all of them. This sample has about 48,000 clones, with about 86% found just once. The TCR originated in a human donor with non-small cell lung cancer that progressed on radiotherapy plus ipilimumab. Some clones in this sample may be carry-over from other donors' samples. The source was peripheral blood, collected from a patient treated with radiotherapy plus ipilimumab. V usage is TRBV6-1 and J usage is TRBJ2-2; 10 bases are a match to TRBD1. Here the CDR3 DNA reads TGTGCCAGCAGTTCCCCGGACAGGGGGATCGGGGAGCTGTTTTTT. It encodes CASSSPDRGIGELFF.